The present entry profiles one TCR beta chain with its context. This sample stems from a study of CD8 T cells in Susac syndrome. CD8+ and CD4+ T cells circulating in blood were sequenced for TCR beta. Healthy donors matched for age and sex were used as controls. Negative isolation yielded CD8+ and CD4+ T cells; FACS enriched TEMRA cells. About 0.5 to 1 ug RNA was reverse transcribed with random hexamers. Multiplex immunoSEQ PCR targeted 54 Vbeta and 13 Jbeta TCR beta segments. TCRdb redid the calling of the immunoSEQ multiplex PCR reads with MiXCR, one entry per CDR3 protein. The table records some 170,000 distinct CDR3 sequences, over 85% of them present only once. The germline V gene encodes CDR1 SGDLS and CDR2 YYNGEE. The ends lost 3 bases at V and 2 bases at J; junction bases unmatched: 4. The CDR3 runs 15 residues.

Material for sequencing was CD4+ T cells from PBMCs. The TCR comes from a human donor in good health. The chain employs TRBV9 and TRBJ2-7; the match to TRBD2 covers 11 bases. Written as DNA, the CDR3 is TGTGCCAGCAGCGCCAGTAGCGGGAGGGCCTACGAGCAGTACTTC. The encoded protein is CASSASSGRAYEQYF. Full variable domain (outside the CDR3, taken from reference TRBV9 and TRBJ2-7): DSGVTQTPKHLITATGQRVTLRCSPRSGDLSVYWYQQSLDQGLQFLIQYYNGEERAKGNILERFSAQQFPDLHSELNLSSLELGDSALYFCASSASSGRAYEQYFGPGTRLTVT.